This TCR beta chain originates from a study of Graves' ophthalmopathy and Graves' hyperthyroidism. General study points: Separation of ophthalmopathy from stable hyperthyroidism was achieved by a 13-signature model, at 85% to 90% sensitivity and roughly 80% specificity. The authors also found most expanded thyroid clonotypes above 0.001 frequency in blood.

This clonotype was counted at least ten times. Its antigen is undetermined. From RNA, the CDR3 regions of TCR beta chains were amplified and sequenced. Scientists carried out first-round RT-PCR using HTBI primers and then a second-round multiplex PCR. Each CDR3 protein gets one entry after TCRdb re-called the multiplex PCR reads with MiXCR. The table has about 57,000 distinct CDR3 sequences, roughly 47% seen once. Moderate-to-severe activity, CAS at least 3, NOSPECS at least 4 and duration under 3 months characterized donors with ophthalmopathy. In germline, CDR1 is DFQATT, CDR2 SNEGSKA (reference sequence). V lost 0 bases, J lost 6 bases, and 5 bases stayed unmatched. The CDR3 loop spans 14 amino acids.

V gene TRBV20-1 combines with J gene TRBJ2-7, with 10 bases lining up with TRBD2. The TCR was taken from an adult woman with Graves' ophthalmopathy. The sequencing input was peripheral blood. Here the CDR3 DNA reads TGCAGTGCTAGAGATACGGCTAGCGGGAGCGAGCAGTACTTC. As protein: CSARDTASGSEQYF.